The next 29 T cell receptor beta chains were all read from a single sample in a study of CD8 T cells in ankylosing spondylitis. TCRdb re-analysed the 5' RACE reads in MiXCR, keeping a single row per CDR3 protein. The sample holds some 350,000 distinct CDR3 sequences, approximately 15% seen once. The sample consisted of blood, either unsorted or a sorted T cell fraction (not recorded which). These receptors all stem from a male donor with ankylosing spondylitis or in good health (not recorded which).

This chain connects TRBV12-3 or TRBV12-4 to TRBJ2-3, with D unclear. The CDR3 covers 13 residues. Trimming took off 5 bases at V and 11 bases at J, with 17 bases between the two ends. This CDR3 is CASSPLLAGLQYF. The CDR3 DNA reads as TGTGCCAGCAGTCCTCTCCTGGCTGGTCTGCAGTATTTT.

This clonotype has just a few counts. The chain links TRBV6-1 to TRBJ1-3; TRBD1 agrees at 8 bases. Germline CDR1 MNHNS, CDR2 SASEGT. V dropped 4 bases and J dropped 2; count of bases not matched to a gene: 1. CDR3 size: 14 residues. CDR3 nucleotides: TGTGCCAGCAGTGGACAGGGGACTGGAAACACCATATATTTT. It translates to CASSGQGTGNTIYF.

This clonotype appeared a few times. The rearrangement joins TRBV6-5 to TRBJ2-2; 9 nucleotides line up with TRBD1. The CDR3 contains 18 residues. The trim removed 2 bases at V and 6 bases at J, leaving 13 bases unmatched. Germline lookup yields CDR1 MNHEY and CDR2 SVGAGI. CDR3: CASSYRHTGTGTPGELFF. The CDR3 region has the DNA TGTGCCAGCAGTTACCGTCATACCGGGACAGGGACCCCCGGGGAGCTGTTTTTT.

The chain uses TRBV4-2 and TRBJ2-6, with TRBD2 matching 12 bases. The V gene end was trimmed by 4 bases and the J gene end by 0 bases; junction bases not matched to a gene: 4. The CDR3 spans 18 residues. The germline CDR1 and CDR2 sequences are LGHNA and YNFKEQ. The CDR3 DNA sequence: TGTGCCAGCAGCCCCGGGACTAGCGGGTTCTCTGGGGCCAACGTCCTGACTTTC. As protein: CASSPGTSGFSGANVLTF.

The V and J genes are TRBV7-2 and TRBJ2-3; 9 positions match TRBD2. J gave up 5 bases and V 5 bases, and 11 bases lay outside the gene matches. CDR3 size: 16 residues. The germline CDR1 and CDR2 sequences are SGHTA and FQGNSA. In nucleotides, the CDR3 is TGTGCCAGCAGCCACAGGCGCGGGGGGGCCCAAGATACGCAGTATTTT. As protein: CASSHRRGGAQDTQYF. The full variable domain, its missing parts supplied by reference TRBV7-2 and TRBJ2-3, is GAGVSQSPSNKVTEKGKDVELRCDPISGHTALYWYRQSLGQGLEFLIYFQGNSAPDKSGLPSDRFSAERTGGSVSTLTIQRTQQEDSAVYLCASSHRRGGAQDTQYFGPGTRLTVL.

This clonotype was detected only a few times. The V gene is TRBV3-1, the J gene TRBJ2-1, with D possibly TRBD1 on 6 matching bases. The CDR3 consists of 15 residues. The V gene's germline CDR1 is LGHDT and CDR2 YNNKEL (reference sequence). V lost 1 base and J lost 5, with 12 bases in between. CDR3 loop: CASSQAGHPNNEQFF. The CDR3 DNA is TGTGCCAGCAGCCAAGCGGGACACCCTAACAATGAGCAGTTCTTC.

The V call is TRBV20-1, the J call TRBJ2-3; TRBD2 matches at 14 bases. CDR3 length equals 15 residues. After removal of 6 bases from V and 6 bases from J, the junction contained 8 bases not matched to a gene. Germline values: CDR1 DFQATT, CDR2 SNEGSKA (reference sequence). The CDR3 here is CSATTSGGVFDTQYF. In nucleotides, the CDR3 is TGCAGTGCAACGACTAGCGGGGGGGTATTTGATACGCAGTATTTT.

V gene TRBV4-2 combines with J gene TRBJ2-1; TRBD2 matches at 16 bases. The CDR3 is 16 residues long. Germline V CDR1 and CDR2: LGHNA, YNFKEQ. Losses at the gene ends were 4 bases for V and 9 bases for J; bases not matched to a gene: 6. The CDR3 spells CASSPQGLAGGGEQFF. In nucleotides, the CDR3 is TGTGCCAGCAGCCCGCAGGGACTAGCGGGAGGGGGTGAGCAGTTCTTC.

The genes are TRBV7-2 and TRBJ1-5, with D possibly TRBD1 on 5 matching bases. This CDR3 has 13 residues. Trimming stripped 5 bases from V and 6 bases from J, with 11 bases between. CDR1 and CDR2 from the germline V gene are SGHTA and FQGNSA. CDR3 amino acids: CASSSLGTQPQHF. CDR3 in DNA: TGTGCCAGCAGCAGTTTAGGGACTCAGCCCCAGCATTTT.

This clonotype was detected only a few times. The V call is TRBV29-1, the J call TRBJ2-3; TRBD1 matches 9 bases. J lost 3 bases, V lost 4 bases, and 5 bases had no gene match. CDR3 length equals 14 residues. The germline V gene encodes CDR1 SQVTM and CDR2 ANQGSEA. CDR3 coding DNA: TGCAGCGTTGTGGGACAGGGTAAAACAGATACGCAGTATTTT. It codes for CSVVGQGKTDTQYF.

This clonotype has just a few counts. The V call is TRBV29-1, the J call TRBJ2-7, with 7 nucleotides matching TRBD1. This CDR3 region has 12 residues. V lost 7 bases and J lost 2; bases outside the gene matches: 5. Germline V lookup: CDR1 SQVTM, CDR2 ANQGSEA. CDR3 DNA sequence: TGCAGCGCCCGGGACAGCCCCTACGAGCAGTACTTC. Its protein product is CSARDSPYEQYF.

This clonotype was observed a few times. The chain carries TRBV20-1 and TRBJ2-5; TRBD2 matches 8 bases. This CDR3 region has 14 residues. CDR1 and CDR2 (germline): DFQATT, SNEGSKA (reference sequence). J lost 5 bases, V lost 4 bases, and 9 bases had no gene match. The CDR3 loop is CSANPGGPRETQYF. DNA for the CDR3: TGCAGTGCTAACCCGGGAGGGCCGCGTGAGACCCAGTACTTC.

This chain uses TRBV12-3 or TRBV12-4 with TRBJ1-2; D unclear. CDR3 size: 14 residues. The V end lost 3 bases, the J end lost 5 bases, and 13 bases lay between the germline ends. CDR3 amino acids: CASSFRAQSYGYTF. DNA for the CDR3: TGTGCCAGCAGTTTCCGGGCCCAATCTTATGGCTACACCTTC.

There are a few counts of this clonotype. The chain uses TRBV6-1 and TRBJ1-1, with D maybe TRBD1 (5 bases). V shed 2 bases and J shed 1 base, with 8 bases lying between them. CDR3 size: 14 residues. The V gene's germline CDR1 is MNHNS and CDR2 SASEGT. CDR3 region: CASSEQGTNTEAFF. The CDR3 coding sequence is TGTGCCAGCAGTGAACAGGGCACGAACACTGAAGCTTTCTTT.

This clonotype came up a few times. The chain is built from TRBV5-1 and TRBJ1-2, with 8 positions matching TRBD1. CDR3 length: 19 amino acids. The germline CDR1 and CDR2 sequences are SGHRS and YFSETQ. Trimming took 1 base from V and 1 from J; bases not matched to a gene: 15. The chain's CDR3 is CASSLYTGTGPKGNYGYTF. CDR3 nucleotides: TGCGCCAGCAGCTTGTATACCGGGACAGGACCCAAGGGTAACTATGGCTACACCTTC.

This clonotype has just a few counts. This chain links TRBV3-1 with TRBJ2-4; D gene uncertain. The V end lost 1 base, the J end lost 8 bases, and 15 bases lay between the germline ends. CDR3 length: 15 amino acids. Germline values: CDR1 LGHDT, CDR2 YNNKEL (reference sequence). CDR3 in DNA: TGTGCCAGCAGCCAAGGTTTGGAAGGTAACTACATTCAGTACTTC. It codes for CASSQGLEGNYIQYF.

J is TRBJ2-4 and V is TRBV2, with D possibly TRBD2 on 6 matching bases. Looked up from germline, CDR1 is SNHLY and CDR2 is FYNNEI. CDR3 size: 12 residues. Trimming pared 3 bases from V and 9 bases from J, leaving 9 bases between. The DNA for the CDR3 is TGTGCCAGCAGTGAGCGGGGACGCATTCAGTACTTC. Translation gives CASSERGRIQYF.

This clonotype was detected ten times or more. V and J are TRBV12-3 or TRBV12-4 and TRBJ1-4; 8 nucleotides match TRBD1. The ends lost 4 bases at V and 4 bases at J; junction bases unmatched: 5. The CDR3 length is 15 residues. The CDR3 loop is CASSYGTGRNEKLFF. CDR3 sequence (DNA): TGTGCCAGCAGTTACGGGACAGGACGTAATGAAAAACTGTTTTTT.

J is TRBJ2-7 and V is TRBV27; D may be TRBD1 or TRBD2 (5 bases each). There are 15 residues in the CDR3. Germline assignment: CDR1 MNHEY and CDR2 SMNVEV (reference sequence). The V end lost 5 bases, the J end lost 3 bases, and 17 bases lay between the germline ends. Here the CDR3 DNA reads TGTGCCAGCAGTCTTAACCGGGACCGGCGCTACGAGCAGTACTTC. This encodes CASSLNRDRRYEQYF.

The J gene is TRBJ2-5, the V gene TRBV4-2, with D tentatively TRBD2 (6 bases). V was cut by 1 base and J by 5 bases, with 14 bases left in between. This CDR3 comprises 15 residues. Germline-derived CDR1 and CDR2 are LGHNA and YNFKEQ. The CDR3 protein is CASSQGGVAGETQYF. CDR3 nucleotides: TGTGCCAGCAGCCAAGGGGGGGTAGCCGGTGAGACCCAGTACTTC.

This clonotype occurred a few times. This chain connects TRBV6-5 to TRBJ2-1, with 9 bases fitting TRBD2. The CDR3 sequence is 17 residues long. Germline V gene sequence: CDR1 MNHEY, CDR2 SVGAGI. V trimming: 0 bases; J trimming: 5 bases; junction bases outside the gene matches: 8. The CDR3 here is CASSYSGTSTIHNEQFF. CDR3 nucleotide sequence: TGTGCCAGCAGTTACTCCGGGACTAGCACTATCCACAATGAGCAGTTCTTC.

The sample holds a few counts of this clonotype. The chain joins TRBV5-1 to TRBJ2-3; TRBD2 matches at 14 bases. The CDR3 runs to 18 residues. The trim removed 6 bases at V and 2 bases at J, leaving 11 bases unmatched. CDR1 SGHRS and CDR2 YFSETQ come from the germline V gene. The CDR3 spells CASKATSGRGILTDTQYF. Here the CDR3 DNA reads TGCGCCAGCAAGGCGACTAGCGGGAGGGGCATCCTCACAGATACGCAGTATTTT.

This clonotype was detected only a few times. This chain connects TRBV3-1 to TRBJ2-7, with D hard to call. This CDR3 contains 12 residues. The germline V gene has CDR1 LGHDT and CDR2 YNNKEL (reference sequence). The V gene lost 3 bases and the J gene lost 2 bases, with 5 bases spanning the gap. CDR3 sequence reads: CASSHGPYEQYF. As DNA, the CDR3 is TGTGCCAGCAGCCATGGCCCCTACGAGCAGTACTTC.

In its sample, this clonotype was seen a few times. The chain couples TRBV2 to TRBJ2-1; 9 bases map to TRBD2. V trimming: 8 bases; J trimming: 10 bases; junction bases outside the gene matches: 12. This CDR3 has 14 residues. Germline lookup yields CDR1 SNHLY and CDR2 FYNNEI. For the CDR3, the DNA is TGTGCCAGCGGTGGAGCGGGAGGATATGTGGAGCAGTTCTTC. Protein sequence: CASGGAGGYVEQFF. Full variable domain (remainder filled in from reference TRBV2 and TRBJ2-1): EPEVTQTPSHQVTQMGQEVILRCVPISNHLYFYWYRQILGQKVEFLVSFYNNEISEKSEIFDDQFSVERPDGSNFTLKIRSTKLEDSAMYFCASGGAGGYVEQFFGPGTRLTVL.

This clonotype was detected only a few times. The rearrangement links TRBV6-5 to TRBJ2-7; D remains ambiguous. V was trimmed by 6 bases and J by 6 bases, leaving 12 bases between them. This CDR3 region has 12 residues. Germline CDR1 is MNHEY and CDR2 is SVGAGI. This CDR3 is CASSPLVGEQYF. The CDR3 DNA is TGTGCCAGCAGCCCATTAGTGGGCGAGCAGTACTTC.

The gene calls are TRBV10-3 and TRBJ1-1; no clear D gene. The CDR3 is 12 amino acids. Trimming took off 6 bases at V and 2 bases at J, with 7 bases between the two ends. CDR1 is ENHRY and CDR2 is SYGVKD in the germline V gene. Written as DNA, the CDR3 is TGTGCCATCAGACAGATTAACACTGAAGCTTTCTTT. This sequence encodes CAIRQINTEAFF.

The chain couples TRBV5-1 to TRBJ2-5; 13 nucleotides align to TRBD2. The V gene's germline CDR1 is SGHRS and CDR2 YFSETQ. The CDR3 covers 16 residues. J lost 2 bases, V lost 4 bases, and 5 bases had no gene match. In nucleotides, the CDR3 is TGCGCCAGCAGCACCCAGGGACTAGCGGGACAAGAGACCCAGTACTTC. Amino acid sequence: CASSTQGLAGQETQYF. The full variable domain, rest sourced from reference TRBV5-1 and TRBJ2-5, is KAGVTQTPRYLIKTRGQQVTLSCSPISGHRSVSWYQQTPGQGLQFLFEYFSETQRNKGNFPGRFSGRQFSNSRSEMNVSTLELGDSALYLCASSTQGLAGQETQYFGPGTRLLVL.

This clonotype was observed a few times. This chain connects TRBV11-2 to TRBJ2-1; 9 positions match TRBD2. Germline CDR1 reads SGHAT; CDR2 reads FQNNGV. The CDR3 consists of 15 residues. J was trimmed by 9 bases and V by 3 bases; bases with no gene match: 9. The CDR3 sequence is CASSLAAGGPVEQFF. The CDR3, as DNA: TGTGCCAGCAGCTTGGCGGCGGGAGGGCCGGTTGAGCAGTTCTTC.

The CDR3 loop is CASSPMRTDTQYF. The CDR3 DNA sequence: TGTGCCAGTAGTCCAATGCGCACAGATACGCAGTATTTT. The chain has TRBV19 and TRBJ2-3; the D is unclear. Trimming pared 5 bases from V and 1 base from J, leaving 7 bases between. CDR1 is LNHDA and CDR2 is SQIVND in the germline V gene (reference sequence). The CDR3 totals 13 residues.